The 20 T cell receptor beta chains reported below all come from one sample, sequenced in a study of vaccination effects on CD4 cells after COVID-19. Clones were read by immunoSEQ multiplex PCR, and TCRdb kept only the in-frame ones, dropping some. The sample lists about 16,000 clones, approximately 80% occurring once. Before sequencing took place, the ViraFEST assay used viral peptide pools to expand antigen-specific CD4+ T cells. Upon completion of around 9 days in culture, CD4+ T cells were isolated. Each participant was given two doses of one vaccine (BNT162b2 or mRNA-1273). The antigens of these receptors remain unknown. The specimen was CD4+ T cells from PBMCs cultured with HCoV-NL63 spike peptides, collected after COVID-19 vaccination. The receptors were sampled from a human donor who received a COVID-19 vaccine.

The V and J genes are TRBV11-3 and TRBJ2-1; 11 bases match TRBD2. V was clipped by 5 bases and J by 3 bases; unmatched bases: 9. The CDR3 length is 17 residues. The germline CDR1 and CDR2 sequences are SGHNT and YENEEA. The CDR3 bases are TGTGCCAGCAGCCCCTCACTAGCGGGAGTACGCTACAATGAGCAGTTCTTC. Amino acid sequence: CASSPSLAGVRYNEQFF.

This clone has more than one count but fewer than ten. The rearrangement joins TRBV5-1 to TRBJ1-4, with a possible D match to TRBD1 (5 bases). Germline V gives CDR1 SGHRS, CDR2 YFSETQ. V was trimmed by 4 bases and J by 9 bases, leaving 16 bases between them. This CDR3 spans 14 amino acids. CDR3: CASSVEGASKKLFF. CDR3 DNA sequence: TGCGCCAGCAGCGTAGAAGGGGCGAGTAAAAAACTGTTTTTT.

The chain links TRBV9 to TRBJ1-2; a possible D gene is TRBD1 (5 bases). Trimming pared 2 bases from V and 4 bases from J, leaving 9 bases between. CDR1 SGDLS and CDR2 YYNGEE come from the germline V gene. The CDR3 has 13 amino acids. This CDR3 is CASSVGGGYGYTF. For the CDR3, the DNA is TGTGCCAGCAGCGTCGGGGGGGGCTATGGCTACACCTTC.

V and J are TRBV29-1 and TRBJ2-2; 7 nucleotides match TRBD2. The V gene end was trimmed by 4 bases and the J gene end by 0 bases; junction bases not matched to a gene: 2. The V gene's germline CDR1 is SQVTM and CDR2 ANQGSEA. The CDR3 has 14 amino acids. The CDR3 DNA reads TGCAGCGTTGGGGGGACTACGAACACCGGGGAGCTGTTTTTT. Amino acid sequence: CSVGGTTNTGELFF.

J is TRBJ2-2 and V is TRBV6-2 or TRBV6-3; D remains unclear. CDR3 length: 13 residues. The ends were cut back, 2 bases at V and 3 bases at J, with 4 bases in the middle. Germline V lookup: CDR1 MNHEY, CDR2 SVGEGT. The CDR3 region is CASSYGYTGELFF. DNA for the CDR3: TGTGCCAGCAGTTACGGCTACACCGGGGAGCTGTTTTTT.

The chain combines TRBV28 with TRBJ1-2, with a tentative D call TRBD1 (6 bases). The CDR3 consists of 20 residues. The V end was cut by 4 bases, the J end by 5 bases, with 32 bases between. In germline, CDR1 is MDHEN, CDR2 SYDVKM. The CDR3 here is CASSWVAGVEITHSRYGYTF. The CDR3 DNA is TGTGCCAGCAGTTGGGTCGCAGGGGTCGAGATAACACACTCTCGTTATGGCTACACCTTC.

This clone was counted only a few times. This chain connects TRBV7-2 to TRBJ1-5; D remains ambiguous. This CDR3 is 13 amino acids long. The germline V gene encodes CDR1 SGHTA and CDR2 FQGNSA. Trimming removed 3 bases from V and 4 bases from J, with 7 bases in between. The CDR3 DNA follows: TGTGCCAGCAGCTTGGGCCTTAATCAGCCCCAGCATTTT. Translating it yields CASSLGLNQPQHF.

The chain recombines TRBV3-1 (or the pseudogene TRBV3-2) with TRBJ1-3; D gene uncertain. Germline CDR1 reads LGHDT; CDR2 reads YNNKEL (reference sequence). Trimming removed 5 bases from V and 2 bases from J, with 7 bases in between. CDR3 length: 13 residues. The chain's CDR3 is CASSRATGNTIYF. As DNA, the CDR3 is TGTGCCAGCAGCAGGGCAACTGGAAACACCATATATTTT.

This clone showed up just once. V usage is TRBV30 and J usage is TRBJ1-1, with D perhaps TRBD1 (5 bases). There are 15 residues in the CDR3. Germline CDR1 and CDR2: GTSNPN and SVGIG (reference sequence). Trimming removed 2 bases from V and 0 bases from J, with 13 bases in between. The DNA for the CDR3 is TGTGCCTGGAGTCCCCGACAGAGATTGAACACTGAAGCTTTCTTT. The encoded protein is CAWSPRQRLNTEAFF.

This clone was counted between two and nine times. The chain combines TRBV6-4 with TRBJ1-1, with D hard to call. Germline lookup yields CDR1 MRHNA and CDR2 SNTAGT. CDR3 length: 14 residues. The V end was cut by 4 bases, the J end by 0 bases, with 9 bases between. CDR3 loop: CASSATIMNTEAFF. The DNA of the CDR3 is TGTGCCAGCAGTGCAACGATCATGAACACTGAAGCTTTCTTT.

This clone has a handful of counts. V is TRBV19 and J is TRBJ2-2, with D possibly being TRBD1 (5 bases). V lost 6 bases and J lost 5, with 16 bases in between. Germline V gives CDR1 LNHDA, CDR2 SQIVND (reference sequence). The CDR3 extends over 15 amino acids. The CDR3 protein is CASSLLSAGTGELFF. CDR3 sequence (DNA): TGTGCCAGTAGCCTCCTCTCGGCAGGGACCGGGGAGCTGTTTTTT.

The rearrangement uses TRBV19 and TRBJ2-3; no reliable D call. V lost 1 base and J 0 bases, leaving 17 bases between the germline ends. Germline V gives CDR1 LNHDA, CDR2 SQIVND (reference sequence). This CDR3 contains 18 residues. The CDR3 nucleotides are TGTGCCAGTAGTATAGTGGTCGGTCAGCCTACAAGCACAGATACGCAGTATTTT. Translation gives CASSIVVGQPTSTDTQYF.

The gene calls are TRBV7-6 and TRBJ1-3; D is uncertain. The germline gives CDR1 SGHVS, CDR2 FNYEAQ. The V end lost 5 bases, the J end lost 5 bases, and 4 bases lay between the germline ends. This CDR3 contains 11 residues. The CDR3 DNA reads TGTGCCAGCAGCCTCAGAAACACCATATATTTT. As protein: CASSLRNTIYF.

This chain connects TRBV6-5 to TRBJ1-2; a weak D match, TRBD1 (6 bases). The germline V gene encodes CDR1 MNHEY and CDR2 SVGAGI. Between the trimmed V and J ends, which lost 9 bases and 6 bases, there was a span of 20 bases. The CDR3 consists of 14 residues. The chain's CDR3 is CASGTPTGLDGYTF. The CDR3 bases are TGTGCCAGTGGGACCCCGACAGGATTGGATGGCTACACCTTC.

The V call is TRBV2, the J call TRBJ1-1, with D maybe TRBD1 (5 bases). The CDR3 length is 17 residues. Germline-derived CDR1 and CDR2 are SNHLY and FYNNEI. V gave up 2 bases and J gave up 1 base, with 17 bases separating them. As DNA, the CDR3 is TGTGCCAGCAGTGAATCACTTCCGGGACGGTCGAACACTGAAGCTTTCTTT. Amino acids: CASSESLPGRSNTEAFF.

This clone was detected once. This chain links TRBV23-1 with TRBJ1-2, with 8 bases lining up with TRBD1. TRBV23-1 is placed among ORFs of uncertain function. With V trimmed by 5 bases and J by 8 bases, 7 bases remained unmatched. This CDR3 region has 13 residues. The CDR3: CASSTDRGSGYTF. The CDR3, as DNA: TGCGCCAGCAGTACCGACAGGGGATCGGGCTACACCTTC.

The rearrangement uses TRBV5-1 and TRBJ1-2; the D gene is possibly TRBD1 (5 bases). V shed 4 bases and J shed 4 bases, with 11 bases lying between them. The germline CDR1 and CDR2 sequences are SGHRS and YFSETQ. The CDR3 is 13 residues long. As DNA, the CDR3 is TGCGCCAGCAGCAAAGGGCAGGGCTATGGCTACACCTTC. Translation: CASSKGQGYGYTF.

The J gene is TRBJ2-2, the V gene TRBV9; D is perhaps TRBD2 (6 bases). The CDR3 has 15 residues. V lost 5 bases and J lost 2, with 13 bases in between. Germline assignment: CDR1 SGDLS and CDR2 YYNGEE. The DNA for the CDR3 is TGTGCCAGCAGTCAGGGACTGGCCAACACCGGGGAGCTGTTTTTT. It codes for CASSQGLANTGELFF.

This chain connects TRBV7-9 to TRBJ1-2, with D possibly TRBD1 on 5 matching bases. Trimming stripped 5 bases from V and 3 bases from J, with 10 bases between. The germline gives CDR1 SEHNR, CDR2 FQNEAQ (reference sequence). The CDR3 runs 13 residues. The chain's CDR3 is CASSGAADYGYTF. The DNA for the CDR3 is TGTGCCAGCAGCGGGGCGGCAGACTATGGCTACACCTTC.

This clone was detected a few times. The chain has TRBV9 and TRBJ2-2; D is undetermined. The V gene lost 1 base and the J gene lost 2 bases, with 12 bases spanning the gap. The CDR3 has 16 residues. Per the germline V gene, CDR1 is SGDLS and CDR2 is YYNGEE. This CDR3 reads CASSVFSGANTGELFF. The CDR3 DNA is TGTGCCAGCAGCGTATTTTCCGGAGCAAACACCGGGGAGCTGTTTTTT.